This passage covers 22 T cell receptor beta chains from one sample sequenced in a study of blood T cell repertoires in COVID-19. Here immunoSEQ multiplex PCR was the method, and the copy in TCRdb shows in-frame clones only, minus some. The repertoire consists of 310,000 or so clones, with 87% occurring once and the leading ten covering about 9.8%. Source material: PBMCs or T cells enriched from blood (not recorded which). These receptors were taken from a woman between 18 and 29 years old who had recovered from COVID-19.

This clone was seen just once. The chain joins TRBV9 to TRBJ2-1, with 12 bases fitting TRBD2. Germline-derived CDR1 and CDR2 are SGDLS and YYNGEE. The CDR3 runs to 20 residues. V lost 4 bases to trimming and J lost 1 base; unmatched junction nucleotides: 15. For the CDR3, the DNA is TGTGCCAGCAGCACCCGGACTAGCGGGGAAAGCAGGCAGTCCTACAATGAGCAGTTCTTC. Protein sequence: CASSTRTSGESRQSYNEQFF.

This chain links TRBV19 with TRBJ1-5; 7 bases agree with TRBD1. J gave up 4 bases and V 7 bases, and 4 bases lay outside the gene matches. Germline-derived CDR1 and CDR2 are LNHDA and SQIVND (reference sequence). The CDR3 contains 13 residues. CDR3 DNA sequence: TGTGCCAGTAAGGGGGCGGCTAATCAGCCCCAGCATTTT. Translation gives CASKGAANQPQHF.

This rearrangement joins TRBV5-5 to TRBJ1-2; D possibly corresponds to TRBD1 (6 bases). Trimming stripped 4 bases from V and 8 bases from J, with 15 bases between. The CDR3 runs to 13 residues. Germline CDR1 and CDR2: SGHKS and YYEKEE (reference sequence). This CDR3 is CASSADSWGGYTF. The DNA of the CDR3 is TGTGCCAGCAGCGCGGACAGCTGGGGGGGCTACACCTTC.

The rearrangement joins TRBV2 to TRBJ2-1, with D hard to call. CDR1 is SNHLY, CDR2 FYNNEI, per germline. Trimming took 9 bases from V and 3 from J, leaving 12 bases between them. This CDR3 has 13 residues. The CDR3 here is CASKSTGYNEQFF. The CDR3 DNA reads TGTGCCAGTAAATCGACTGGCTACAATGAGCAGTTCTTC.

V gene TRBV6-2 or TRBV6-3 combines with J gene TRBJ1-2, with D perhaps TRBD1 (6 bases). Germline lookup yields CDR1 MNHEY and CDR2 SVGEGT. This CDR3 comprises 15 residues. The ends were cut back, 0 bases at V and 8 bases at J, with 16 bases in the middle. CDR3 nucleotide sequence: TGTGCCAGCAGTTACTCGCTATTGCCAGGGGTCGGCTACACCTTC. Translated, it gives CASSYSLLPGVGYTF.

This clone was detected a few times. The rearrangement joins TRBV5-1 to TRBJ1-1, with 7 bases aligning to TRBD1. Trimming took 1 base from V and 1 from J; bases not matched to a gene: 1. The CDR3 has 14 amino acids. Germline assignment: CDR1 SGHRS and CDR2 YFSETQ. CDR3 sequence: CASSLRTGNTEAFF. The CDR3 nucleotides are TGCGCCAGCAGCTTGAGGACAGGGAACACTGAAGCTTTCTTT.

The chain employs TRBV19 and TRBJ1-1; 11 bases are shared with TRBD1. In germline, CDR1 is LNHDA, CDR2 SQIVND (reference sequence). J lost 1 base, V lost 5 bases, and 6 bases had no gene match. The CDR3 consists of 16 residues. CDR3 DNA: TGTGCCAGTAGTGCCCGGGACAGGGGGGAGAACACTGAAGCTTTCTTT. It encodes CASSARDRGENTEAFF.

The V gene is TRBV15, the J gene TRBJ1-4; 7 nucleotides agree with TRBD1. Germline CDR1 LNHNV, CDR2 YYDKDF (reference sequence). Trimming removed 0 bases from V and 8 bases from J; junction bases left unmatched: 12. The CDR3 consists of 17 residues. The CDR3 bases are TGTGCCACCAGCAGAGATGCGGCCGGACAGGTCGGGGAAAAACTGTTTTTT. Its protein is CATSRDAAGQVGEKLFF.

Here the CDR3 DNA reads TGTGCCAGCAGCCAAGTTCATGGCGGGGGAGGGCCCTACGAGCAGTACTTC. It encodes CASSQVHGGGGPYEQYF. The V and J genes are TRBV4-2 and TRBJ2-7; 7 bases align to TRBD2. CDR1 is LGHNA and CDR2 is YNFKEQ in the germline V gene. CDR3 length: 17 amino acids. V lost 1 base and J lost 2; bases outside the gene matches: 11.

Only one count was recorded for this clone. The chain's CDR3 is CSASRGGVSNEQFF. Written as DNA, the CDR3 is TGCAGTGCTAGTAGGGGGGGCGTGTCGAATGAGCAGTTCTTC. The chain is built from TRBV20-1 and TRBJ2-1; perhaps TRBD2 as D (7 bases). V was clipped by 3 bases and J by 7 bases, with 16 bases between them. The CDR3 extends over 14 amino acids. Germline CDR1 reads DFQATT; CDR2 reads SNEGSKA (reference sequence).

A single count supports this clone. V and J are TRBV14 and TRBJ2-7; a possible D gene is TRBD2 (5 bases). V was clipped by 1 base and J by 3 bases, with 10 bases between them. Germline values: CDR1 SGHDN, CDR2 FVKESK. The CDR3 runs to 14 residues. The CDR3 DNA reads TGTGCCAGCAGCCAAGGAGGGAGCGTCTACGAGCAGTACTTC. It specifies CASSQGGSVYEQYF.

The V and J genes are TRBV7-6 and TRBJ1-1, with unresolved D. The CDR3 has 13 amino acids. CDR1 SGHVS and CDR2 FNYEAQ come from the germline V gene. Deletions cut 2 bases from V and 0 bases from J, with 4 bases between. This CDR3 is CASSLYLNTEAFF. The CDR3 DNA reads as TGTGCCAGCAGCTTATATCTGAACACTGAAGCTTTCTTT.

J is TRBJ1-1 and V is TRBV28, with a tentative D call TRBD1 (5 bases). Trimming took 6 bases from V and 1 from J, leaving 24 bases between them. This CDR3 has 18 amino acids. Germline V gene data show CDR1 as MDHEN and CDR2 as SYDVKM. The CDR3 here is CASSSHPQGPNKNTEAFF. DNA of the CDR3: TGTGCCAGCAGCTCACACCCCCAGGGCCCCAACAAGAACACTGAAGCTTTCTTT.

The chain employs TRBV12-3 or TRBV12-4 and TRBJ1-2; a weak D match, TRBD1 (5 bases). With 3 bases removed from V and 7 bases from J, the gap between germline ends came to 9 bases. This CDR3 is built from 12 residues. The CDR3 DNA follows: TGTGCCAGCAGTTTTTCCAGGGCTGGCTACACCTTC. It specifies CASSFSRAGYTF.

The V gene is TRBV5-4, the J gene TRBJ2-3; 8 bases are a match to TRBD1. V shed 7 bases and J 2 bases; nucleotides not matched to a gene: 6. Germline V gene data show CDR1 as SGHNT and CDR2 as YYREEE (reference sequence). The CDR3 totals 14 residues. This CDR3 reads CASGTGGITDTQYF. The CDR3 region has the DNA TGTGCCAGCGGCACAGGGGGTATCACAGATACGCAGTATTTT.

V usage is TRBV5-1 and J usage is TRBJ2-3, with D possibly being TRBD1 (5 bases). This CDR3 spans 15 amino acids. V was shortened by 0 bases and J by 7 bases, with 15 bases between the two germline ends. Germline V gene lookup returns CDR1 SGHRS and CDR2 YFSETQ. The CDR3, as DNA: TGCGCCAGCAGCTTGGTCTTCTCACAGGATAATACGCAGTATTTT. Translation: CASSLVFSQDNTQYF.

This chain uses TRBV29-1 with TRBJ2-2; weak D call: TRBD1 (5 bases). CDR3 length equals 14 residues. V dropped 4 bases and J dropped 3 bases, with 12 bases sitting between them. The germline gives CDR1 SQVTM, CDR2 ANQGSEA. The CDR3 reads CSVVPGRDTGELFF. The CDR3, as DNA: TGCAGCGTTGTGCCCGGCAGGGACACCGGGGAGCTGTTTTTT.

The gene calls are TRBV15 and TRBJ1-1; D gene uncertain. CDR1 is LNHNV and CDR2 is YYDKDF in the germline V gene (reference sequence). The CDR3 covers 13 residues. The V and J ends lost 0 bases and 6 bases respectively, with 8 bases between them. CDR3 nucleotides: TGTGCCACCAGCAGAGATAGCGGAGCTGAAGCTTTCTTT. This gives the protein CATSRDSGAEAFF.

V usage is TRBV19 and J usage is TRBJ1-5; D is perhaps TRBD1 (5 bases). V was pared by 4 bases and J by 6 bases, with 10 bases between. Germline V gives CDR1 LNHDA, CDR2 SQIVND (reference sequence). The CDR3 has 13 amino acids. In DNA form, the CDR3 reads TGTGCCAGTAGTACAGGGAATACTCAGCCCCAGCATTTT. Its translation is CASSTGNTQPQHF.

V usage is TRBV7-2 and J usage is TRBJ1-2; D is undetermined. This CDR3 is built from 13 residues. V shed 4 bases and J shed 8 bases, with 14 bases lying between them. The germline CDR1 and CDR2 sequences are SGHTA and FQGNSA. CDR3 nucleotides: TGTGCCAGCAGCTGGAGGAAGGGCTGGGGCTACACCTTC. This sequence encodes CASSWRKGWGYTF.

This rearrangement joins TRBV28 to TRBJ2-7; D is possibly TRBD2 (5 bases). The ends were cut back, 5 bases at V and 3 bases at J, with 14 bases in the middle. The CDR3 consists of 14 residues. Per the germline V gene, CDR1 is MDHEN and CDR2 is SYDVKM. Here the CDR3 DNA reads TGTGCCAGCAGTCCCCCGTTTGGGAGCTACGAGCAGTACTTC. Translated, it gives CASSPPFGSYEQYF.

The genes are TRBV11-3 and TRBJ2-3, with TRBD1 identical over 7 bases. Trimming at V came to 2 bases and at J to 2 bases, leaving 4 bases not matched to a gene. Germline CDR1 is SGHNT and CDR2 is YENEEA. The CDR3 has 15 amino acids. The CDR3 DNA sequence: TGTGCCAGCAGCTTATTGGGACAGCCCACAGATACGCAGTATTTT. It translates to CASSLLGQPTDTQYF.